This T cell receptor beta chain was recorded in a study of blood T cell repertoires in COVID-19. The CDR3 totals 17 residues. CDR1 LNHNV and CDR2 YYDKDF come from the germline V gene (reference sequence). V lost 0 bases and J 2 bases, leaving 16 bases between the germline ends. TCRdb keeps only in-frame clones here, not all; method: immunoSEQ multiplex PCR. The sample has about 70,000 clones, approximately 85% seen once. This sequence originates from a woman at least 80 years old with active or convalescent COVID-19. Sequencing was done on a sample of peripheral blood. This chain uses TRBV15 with TRBJ2-5; perhaps TRBD1 as D (5 bases). CDR3 loop: CATSRDPIGRQQETQYF. Written as DNA, the CDR3 is TGTGCCACCAGCAGAGACCCGATCGGGCGACAGCAAGAGACCCAGTACTTC.